One sample yielded the 27 T cell receptor beta chains listed below, sequenced in a study of PD-1 blockade in classical Hodgkin lymphoma. Profiling relied on immunoSEQ multiplex PCR, and the TCRdb table lists in-frame clones only, not all of them. The sample comprises approximately 61,000 clones, 87% of which are singletons, and over 7.5% rests with the top ten. Regarding time point: cycle 4 day 1 (C4D1), after less than seven weeks of nivolumab. No patient escaped relapse after autologous stem cell transplantation, and brentuximab vedotin exposure varied. The source was peripheral blood mononuclear cells (PBMCs), collected before the fourth cycle of nivolumab. Receptors were obtained from a human donor with classical Hodgkin lymphoma.

The chain links TRBV5-1 to TRBJ2-2, with TRBD1 as a possible D gene (5 bases). In germline, CDR1 is SGHRS, CDR2 YFSETQ. This CDR3 contains 16 residues. Trimming shortened V by 0 bases and J by 1 base, and 10 bases separated the two germline ends. The CDR3 DNA follows: TGCGCCAGCAGCTTGGTGCCAGGACAGAACACCGGGGAGCTGTTTTTT. It codes for CASSLVPGQNTGELFF.

This chain links TRBV5-1 with TRBJ2-7; D gene ambiguous. Trimming stripped 3 bases from V and 5 bases from J, with 15 bases between. Germline V gene lookup returns CDR1 SGHRS and CDR2 YFSETQ. The CDR3 loop spans 14 amino acids. The CDR3 reads CASSSLSQVHEQYF. The CDR3, as DNA: TGCGCCAGCAGCTCGCTGTCCCAGGTCCACGAGCAGTACTTC. The full variable domain, with the rest looked up from reference TRBV5-1 and TRBJ2-7, is KAGVTQTPRYLIKTRGQQVTLSCSPISGHRSVSWYQQTPGQGLQFLFEYFSETQRNKGNFPGRFSGRQFSNSRSEMNVSTLELGDSALYLCASSSLSQVHEQYFGPGTRLTVT.

Here the CDR3 reads CASSALSSYEQYF. CDR3 coding DNA: TGTGCCAGCAGCGCCTTAAGCTCCTACGAGCAGTACTTC. The rearrangement links TRBV9 to TRBJ2-7; D is unclear. The CDR3 contains 13 residues. V was pared by 3 bases and J by 0 bases, with 7 bases between. CDR1 and CDR2 (germline): SGDLS, YYNGEE.

The chain recombines TRBV29-1 with TRBJ2-5; D is possibly TRBD1 (6 bases). The CDR3 length is 12 residues. The V end was cut by 7 bases, the J end by 3 bases, with 12 bases between. CDR1 is SQVTM, CDR2 ANQGSEA, per germline. CDR3 protein: CSALRTEETQYF. The CDR3 DNA reads TGCAGCGCCCTTAGGACAGAAGAGACCCAGTACTTC.

The V gene is TRBV30, the J gene TRBJ1-1; D is perhaps TRBD1 (5 bases). Germline lookup yields CDR1 GTSNPN and CDR2 SVGIG (reference sequence). The CDR3 has 16 amino acids. With 1 base removed from V and 5 bases from J, the gap between germline ends came to 20 bases. The DNA for the CDR3 is TGTGCCTGGAGTGCGCGCCCGGCGGGGGGTGGGACTGAAGCTTTCTTT. It encodes CAWSARPAGGGTEAFF.

This chain connects TRBV7-8 to TRBJ1-6; no firm D call. The CDR3 spans 16 residues. The germline CDR1 and CDR2 sequences are SGHVS and FQNEAQ. Trimming took off 3 bases at V and 0 bases at J, with 9 bases between the two ends. CDR3 coding DNA: TGTGCCAGCAGCTTGAACACCAACTCCTATAATTCACCCCTCCACTTT. This encodes CASSLNTNSYNSPLHF.

The chain couples TRBV30 to TRBJ1-5, with D unclear. The CDR3 totals 17 residues. Germline values: CDR1 GTSNPN, CDR2 SVGIG (reference sequence). V dropped 0 bases and J dropped 1 base, with 16 bases sitting between them. CDR3 residues: CAWSVGFRGRSNQPQHF. The CDR3 DNA sequence: TGTGCCTGGAGTGTAGGATTCCGAGGAAGAAGCAATCAGCCCCAGCATTTT.

J is TRBJ1-2 and V is TRBV4-1, with a possible D match to TRBD1 (6 bases). Germline V gene sequence: CDR1 MGHRA, CDR2 YSYEKL. CDR3 size: 18 residues. The V and J ends lost 3 bases and 4 bases respectively, with 24 bases between them. DNA for the CDR3: TGCGCCAGCAGCCACGTGGGGGGCTCCCTTTCTCTTTTCTATGGCTACACCTTC. Translation gives CASSHVGGSLSLFYGYTF.

V is TRBV7-6 and J is TRBJ2-3; 9 bases agree with TRBD1. The germline CDR1 and CDR2 sequences are SGHVS and FNYEAQ. CDR3 length: 15 residues. Germline trimming cut 5 bases from V and 4 bases from J; bases unmatched to any gene: 7. DNA of the CDR3: TGTGCCAGCAGCGCCTCCGGGACAGGGTCAGATACGCAGTATTTT. Translation gives CASSASGTGSDTQYF.

This rearrangement joins TRBV30 to TRBJ1-5, with a tentative D call TRBD1 (6 bases). V was clipped by 3 bases and J by 2 bases, with 17 bases between them. The CDR3 is 16 residues long. Germline V gene lookup returns CDR1 GTSNPN and CDR2 SVGIG (reference sequence). Here the CDR3 reads CAWSSSRGAGNQPQHF. In DNA form, the CDR3 reads TGTGCCTGGAGCAGTTCCCGGGGGGCGGGCAATCAGCCCCAGCATTTT.

The chain employs TRBV7-6 and TRBJ2-7; D not resolved. V was trimmed by 4 bases and J by 5 bases, leaving 15 bases between them. This CDR3 is 14 amino acids long. CDR1 is SGHVS, CDR2 FNYEAQ, per germline. CDR3 DNA: TGTGCCAGCAGCTCCGGACGGTCAGCCAACGAGCAGTACTTC. It specifies CASSSGRSANEQYF.

The gene calls are TRBV30 and TRBJ2-2; D perhaps matches TRBD1 (5 bases). The V gene lost 5 bases and the J gene lost 5 bases, with 15 bases spanning the gap. The germline V gene has CDR1 GTSNPN and CDR2 SVGIG (reference sequence). CDR3 length: 14 amino acids. This CDR3 reads CAWVGGQSTGELFF. CDR3 sequence (DNA): TGTGCCTGGGTTGGCGGACAATCTACCGGGGAGCTGTTTTTT.

The CDR3 sequence is CATRSGTGYNSPLHF. CDR3 nucleotides: TGTGCCACCAGATCCGGGACAGGGTATAATTCACCCCTCCACTTT. The chain recombines TRBV15 with TRBJ1-6, with 9 bases identical to TRBD1. CDR1 is LNHNV, CDR2 YYDKDF, per germline (reference sequence). V shed 6 bases and J 4 bases; nucleotides not matched to a gene: 4. The CDR3 is 15 amino acids.

The rearrangement links TRBV6-5 to TRBJ1-5; perhaps TRBD1 as D (5 bases). Between the trimmed V and J ends, which lost 3 bases and 7 bases, there was a span of 10 bases. This CDR3 region has 13 residues. The germline CDR1 and CDR2 sequences are MNHEY and SVGAGI. CDR3 coding DNA: TGTGCCAGCAGTTATGGGACGGAACAGCCCCAGCATTTT. This gives the protein CASSYGTEQPQHF.

This clone was seen once. The chain combines TRBV28 with TRBJ2-7, with no clear D. CDR3 length equals 15 residues. V gave up 2 bases and J gave up 3 bases, with 14 bases separating them. Germline V lookup: CDR1 MDHEN, CDR2 SYDVKM. The CDR3 nucleotides are TGTGCCAGCAGTTTACCCGCCGGTTGGGTCTACGAGCAGTACTTC. It codes for CASSLPAGWVYEQYF.

This chain links TRBV5-1 with TRBJ1-1; no clear D. The CDR3 consists of 13 residues. Deletions cut 0 bases from V and 4 bases from J, with 7 bases between. CDR1 SGHRS and CDR2 YFSETQ come from the germline V gene. Here the CDR3 DNA reads TGCGCCAGCAGCTTGGGACTGGGCACTGAAGCTTTCTTT. Amino acids: CASSLGLGTEAFF.

In DNA, the CDR3 is TGCGCCAGCAGCTTGGAAGGGACAGGCTCCTACGAGCAGTACTTC. It specifies CASSLEGTGSYEQYF. The chain has TRBV5-1 and TRBJ2-7; 8 nucleotides align to TRBD1. CDR1 SGHRS and CDR2 YFSETQ come from the germline V gene. J was trimmed by 0 bases and V by 0 bases; bases with no gene match: 2. CDR3 length equals 15 residues.

This chain uses TRBV5-1 with TRBJ2-3, with D possibly TRBD1 on 6 matching bases. The CDR3 has 13 residues. V was shortened by 6 bases and J by 1 base, with 9 bases between the two germline ends. Germline assignment: CDR1 SGHRS and CDR2 YFSETQ. CDR3 coding DNA: TGCGCCAGCAAGTCAGGGGGCACAGATACGCAGTATTTT. Translating gives CASKSGGTDTQYF.

The V and J genes are TRBV7-9 and TRBJ1-2; D uncertain. V dropped 4 bases and J dropped 2 bases, with 8 bases sitting between them. CDR1 is SEHNR, CDR2 FQNEAQ, per germline (reference sequence). CDR3 length: 13 residues. CDR3 nucleotide sequence: TGTGCCAGCAGCTGGCGGATGAACTATGGCTACACCTTC. This encodes CASSWRMNYGYTF.

The rearrangement uses TRBV6-5 and TRBJ2-7, with D perhaps TRBD1 (5 bases). The CDR3 runs 13 residues. Germline V lookup: CDR1 MNHEY, CDR2 SVGAGI. Trimming took 10 bases from V and 6 from J, leaving 19 bases between them. DNA for the CDR3: TGTGCCACCAAAAGGCAAGGGGCAAGCGAGCAGTACTTC. Residues: CATKRQGASEQYF.

This clone has more than one count but fewer than ten. The chain carries TRBV23-1 and TRBJ2-7, with D unresolved. TRBV23-1 belongs to the ORF category, with a function that is uncertain. V dropped 6 bases and J dropped 2 bases, with 14 bases sitting between them. This CDR3 region has 14 residues. The CDR3 loop is CASSPDPEPYEQYF. CDR3 coding DNA: TGCGCCAGCAGCCCGGACCCGGAACCCTACGAGCAGTACTTC.

This chain connects TRBV29-1 to TRBJ2-5; 12 bases line up with TRBD2. V dropped 8 bases and J dropped 4; count of bases not matched to a gene: 11. The germline gives CDR1 SQVTM, CDR2 ANQGSEA. The CDR3 has 15 amino acids. The CDR3 loop reads CSSSPTSGSGETQYF. The CDR3 DNA is TGCAGCTCCAGCCCGACTAGCGGGAGCGGAGAGACCCAGTACTTC. The variable domain in full, completed from reference TRBV29-1 and TRBJ2-5, reads SAVISQKPSRDICQRGTSLTIQCQVDSQVTMMFWYRQQPGQSLTLIATANQGSEATYESGFVIDKFPISRPNLTFSTLTVSNMSPEDSSIYLCSSSPTSGSGETQYFGPGTRLLVL.

This chain's CDR3 is CASSLGLYVYEQFF. For the CDR3, the DNA is TGTGCCAGCAGCCTAGGGCTGTACGTCTATGAGCAGTTCTTC. The V gene is TRBV7-8, the J gene TRBJ2-1, with D unclear. Germline CDR1 reads SGHVS; CDR2 reads FQNEAQ. V dropped 5 bases and J dropped 8 bases, with 16 bases sitting between them. The CDR3 spans 14 residues. The complete variable domain, with remaining parts taken from reference TRBV7-8 and TRBJ2-1, reads GAGVSQSPRYKVAKRGQDVALRCDPISGHVSLFWYQQALGQGPEFLTYFQNEAQLDKSGLPSDRFFAERPEGSVSTLKIQRTQQEDSAVYLCASSLGLYVYEQFFGPGTRLTVL.

The gene calls are TRBV5-6 and TRBJ2-7, with 7 bases matching TRBD1. The CDR3 length is 15 residues. The V segment lost 4 bases and the J segment 3 bases; nucleotides outside the gene matches: 10. Looked up from germline, CDR1 is SGHDT and CDR2 is YYEEEE. CDR3 amino acids: CASSHDRVGYYEQYF. The CDR3 nucleotides read TGTGCCAGCAGCCACGACAGGGTGGGTTACTACGAGCAGTACTTC.

The chain recombines TRBV5-1 with TRBJ2-3, with 9 bases matching TRBD1. The CDR3 length is 13 residues. J was trimmed by 6 bases and V by 4 bases; bases with no gene match: 3. The germline V gene encodes CDR1 SGHRS and CDR2 YFSETQ. The CDR3 here is CASSLDRGDTQYF. The CDR3 DNA sequence: TGCGCCAGCAGCCTCGACAGGGGGGATACGCAGTATTTT.

The chain carries TRBV6-6 and TRBJ2-3; a weak D match, TRBD2 (6 bases). The CDR3 runs to 16 residues. The germline V gene encodes CDR1 MNHNY and CDR2 SVGAGI (reference sequence). V was trimmed by 5 bases and J by 2 bases, leaving 17 bases between them. The CDR3 coding sequence is TGTGCCAGCAGTACCGCCGGAGGGTCCCACACAGATACGCAGTATTTT. Residues: CASSTAGGSHTDTQYF.

The chain is built from TRBV6-5 and TRBJ1-6; the D gene is possibly TRBD1 (6 bases). The CDR3 loop spans 13 amino acids. The ends were cut back, 7 bases at V and 6 bases at J, with 10 bases in the middle. The germline CDR1 and CDR2 sequences are MNHEY and SVGAGI. CDR3 bases: TGTGCCAGCAAACCAGGGGTTAATTCACCCCTCCACTTT. Amino acid sequence: CASKPGVNSPLHF.